What follows are 15 T cell receptor beta chains derived from one specimen sequenced in a study of response to subunit inactivated influenza vaccine. TCRdb processed the RT-PCR reads anew with MiXCR; each CDR3 protein has one entry. The data show 450,000 to 700,000 distinct CDR3 sequences, with 11% to 15% seen just once and 8.5% to 14% held by the top ten. The specimen was PBMCs from blood, collected about 13 days after vaccination. All receptors derive from a man aged 50 to 59 who received an inactivated influenza vaccine.

The sample holds a few counts of this clonotype. The chain uses TRBV18 and TRBJ2-7, with 13 bases identical to TRBD2. The CDR3 is 15 amino acids. After removal of 3 bases from V and 6 bases from J, the junction contained 5 bases not matched to a gene. Per germline, CDR1 KGHSH and CDR2 LQKENI. The CDR3 DNA is TGTGCCAGCTCACCCAAGGGACTAGCGGGAAGCGAGCAGTACTTC. This sequence encodes CASSPKGLAGSEQYF.

The chain uses TRBV7-9 and TRBJ2-7, with a weak D call TRBD2 (7 bases). Germline-derived CDR1 and CDR2 are SEHNR and FQNEAQ (reference sequence). The CDR3 contains 15 residues. Trimming left V 7 bases short and J 0 bases short, with 16 bases between. The CDR3 is CASITLRGGSYEQYF. The CDR3 bases are TGTGCCAGCATCACCCTGAGGGGGGGCTCCTACGAGCAGTACTTC.

The chain has TRBV6-1 and TRBJ2-5; D uncertain. Germline CDR1 is MNHNS and CDR2 is SASEGT. This CDR3 comprises 13 residues. V was trimmed by 6 bases and J by 3 bases, leaving 11 bases between them. The CDR3 region is CASSLPSEETQYF. In nucleotides, the CDR3 is TGTGCCAGCAGCCTCCCCAGCGAAGAGACCCAGTACTTC.

This clonotype was seen a few times. The chain combines TRBV6-1 with TRBJ1-6; D unresolved. Between the trimmed V and J ends, which lost 3 bases and 4 bases, there was a span of 7 bases. This CDR3 region has 14 residues. CDR1 is MNHNS and CDR2 is SASEGT in the germline V gene. In nucleotides, the CDR3 is TGTGCCAGCAGTGAGAGGACTTATAATTCACCCCTCCACTTT. It translates to CASSERTYNSPLHF.

The V call is TRBV12-3 or TRBV12-4, the J call TRBJ2-7, with D possibly TRBD2 on 7 matching bases. With 3 bases removed from V and 3 bases from J, the gap between germline ends came to 15 bases. CDR3 length: 15 amino acids. CDR3 nucleotides: TGTGCCAGCAGTTTGGAGGGGAGGGGGGACTACGAGCAGTACTTC. Its protein is CASSLEGRGDYEQYF.

This clonotype has ten or more counts. The chain recombines TRBV29-1 with TRBJ2-3, with 7 positions matching TRBD2. CDR3 length equals 16 residues. Trimming cost V 5 bases and J 3 bases; bases outside gene matches: 14. The germline CDR1 and CDR2 sequences are SQVTM and ANQGSEA. The CDR3 nucleotides read TGCAGCGTTTTAGCCCCCCGGACGCGGGGGACAGATACGCAGTATTTT. Protein: CSVLAPRTRGTDTQYF.

This clonotype was counted a few times. This chain connects TRBV12-3 or TRBV12-4 to TRBJ1-1; TRBD1 matches at 8 bases. V gave up 6 bases and J gave up 7 bases; unmatched junction bases: 4. There are 12 residues in the CDR3. The CDR3 DNA reads as TGTGCCAGCAGGTCCACAGGGGGTGAAGCTTTCTTT. Translation gives CASRSTGGEAFF.

This clonotype was found a few times. The chain carries TRBV29-1 and TRBJ2-1; the D gene is possibly TRBD2 (5 bases). Germline CDR1 and CDR2: SQVTM and ANQGSEA. The CDR3 runs to 13 residues. Between the trimmed V and J ends, which lost 1 base and 8 bases, there was a span of 12 bases. The CDR3 DNA sequence: TGCAGCGTTGAAGGCGGGTCTTCCTATGAGCAGTTCTTC. This gives the protein CSVEGGSSYEQFF.

This clonotype was counted a few times. CDR3 residues: CSARLAGDTGELFF. CDR3 in DNA: TGCAGCGCCCGACTAGCGGGTGACACCGGGGAGCTGTTTTTT. V usage is TRBV29-1 and J usage is TRBJ2-2; 10 bases match TRBD2. This CDR3 spans 14 amino acids. V lost 7 bases to trimming and J lost 3 bases; unmatched junction nucleotides: 5. Germline assignment: CDR1 SQVTM and CDR2 ANQGSEA.

This sequence joins TRBV20-1 and TRBJ2-1, with TRBD2 matching 9 bases. Trimming cost V 0 bases and J 4 bases; bases outside gene matches: 7. The CDR3 consists of 16 residues. The germline CDR1 and CDR2 sequences are DFQATT and SNEGSKA (reference sequence). The CDR3 loop reads CSAREQGSGSYNEQFF. The CDR3 nucleotides read TGCAGTGCTAGAGAACAGGGTAGCGGGAGTTACAATGAGCAGTTCTTC.

V usage is TRBV4-3 and J usage is TRBJ1-2; no firm D call. Germline-derived CDR1 and CDR2 are LGHNA and YSLEER. The CDR3 has 14 amino acids. The CDR3 here is CETSGRFLLRGYTF. CDR3 sequence (DNA): TGCGAGACGTCCGGGAGATTCCTCCTGCGGGGCTACACCTTC.

This clonotype has more than one count but fewer than ten. The CDR3 sequence is CASSLAVTPPSYEQYF. CDR3 nucleotide sequence: TGTGCCAGCAGCTTAGCGGTCACACCCCCCTCCTACGAGCAGTACTTC. The rearrangement joins TRBV11-2 to TRBJ2-7; D not resolved. Germline CDR1 is SGHAT and CDR2 is FQNNGV. V was cut by 1 base and J by 0 bases, with 13 bases left in between. The CDR3 runs to 16 residues.

Concerning this clonotype: A read error may account for a junction end that differs from germline. The rearrangement joins TRBV20-1 to TRBJ2-3; D not resolved. This CDR3 contains 15 residues. CDR1 DFQATT and CDR2 SNEGSKA come from the germline V gene (reference sequence). CDR3 region: CCARVPGFSTDTQYF. For the CDR3, the DNA is TGCTGTGCTAGAGTTCCGGGCTTCAGCACAGATACGCAGTATTTT.

The genes are TRBV20-1 and TRBJ2-2, with D tentatively TRBD2 (7 bases). Germline CDR1 is DFQATT and CDR2 is SNEGSKA (reference sequence). CDR3 length: 13 residues. CDR3 residues: CAGYGGLSGELFF. The CDR3, as DNA: TGCGCAGGCTACGGGGGGCTGTCCGGGGAGCTGTTTTTT.

This chain connects TRBV28 to TRBJ1-4, with D possibly matching TRBD1 (6 bases). V was clipped by 5 bases and J by 4 bases, with 11 bases between them. The CDR3 runs to 14 residues. Germline lookup yields CDR1 MDHEN and CDR2 SYDVKM. The CDR3 region is CASSRQALNEKLFF. In nucleotides, the CDR3 is TGTGCCAGCAGTCGACAGGCCCTTAATGAAAAACTGTTTTTT.